This T cell receptor beta chain was sequenced during a study of cytomegalovirus exposure and HLA in healthy donors. The study's findings and limits: Among TCR sequences, most were rare, though some public TCRs appeared in many donors. Productive rates of about 87% or about 30% were seen for most TCR beta V segments in an earlier analysis. Associated with HLA alleles at 0.05 false discovery rate in a later analysis were over 15,000 TCR beta sequences.

The PCR made use of 60 Vbeta and 13 Jbeta primers. The data were produced by immunoSEQ multiplex PCR, yet TCRdb's version contains in-frame clones alone and is incomplete. The sample shows over 90,000 clones, 79% of them seen only once. Remarks on this clone: Its antigen is unidentified.

Sequenced sample: PBMCs. The TCR sequence derives from a man over 45 in good health and CMV-seropositive.

CDR3 nucleotide sequence: TGCAGCGTTTCTGACAGAGAAAGCTCCTACGAGCAGTACTTC. As protein: CSVSDRESSYEQYF. This sequence joins TRBV29-1 and TRBJ2-7; D is perhaps TRBD1 (5 bases). Per germline, CDR1 SQVTM and CDR2 ANQGSEA. The CDR3 spans 14 residues. V was cut by 5 bases and J by 0 bases, with 14 bases left in between.